The clone carrying this TCR beta chain was counted many times. Regarding time point: persistent/refractory GD, antithyroid drugs over 5 years with positive TRAb. The authors made the TCR library using RNA they extracted from PBMCs. This specimen comes from a study of regulatory T cells in long-lasting Graves disease. According to the study, TCR beta libraries were built with iRepertoire HTBI primers and CDR3-region Arm-PCR. A single record per CDR3 protein comes from TCRdb applying MiXCR to the multiplex PCR reads. The sample records 400,000 to 500,000 distinct CDR3 sequences, about a fifth being singletons. This CDR3 contains 14 residues. Trimming stripped 4 bases from V and 3 bases from J, with 13 bases between.

The sequencing used peripheral blood mononuclear cells (PBMCs), collected when the disease was refractory, from a patient treated with antithyroid drugs. The sequence derives from a female donor with Graves disease. The chain has TRBV12-3 or TRBV12-4 and TRBJ2-7; a possible D gene is TRBD2 (6 bases). In DNA form, the CDR3 reads TGTGCCAGCAGTTCCGGGACTCTACACTACGAGCAGTACTTC. This gives the protein CASSSGTLHYEQYF.